The entry below gives a single TCR beta chain sequence along with its context. This record belongs to a study of blood T cell repertoires in COVID-19. As for the study in general: Samples taken during acute and convalescent COVID-19 were collected in the United States, Italy and Spain.

Here immunoSEQ multiplex PCR was the method, and the copy in TCRdb shows in-frame clones only, minus some. The sample lists around 63,000 clones; 70% to 90% were seen once. This CDR3 comprises 16 residues. Germline CDR1 reads SEHNR; CDR2 reads FQNEAQ (reference sequence). V lost 2 bases and J lost 5; bases outside the gene matches: 7. J is TRBJ1-1 and V is TRBV7-9, with 11 bases fitting TRBD1. The origin of this receptor is a man aged 60 to 75 with acute or convalescent COVID-19. Material: peripheral blood. The CDR3 nucleotides read TGTGCCAGCAGCTTACGGACAGGGGGCGCGGGGACTGAAGCTTTCTTT. It encodes CASSLRTGGAGTEAFF.